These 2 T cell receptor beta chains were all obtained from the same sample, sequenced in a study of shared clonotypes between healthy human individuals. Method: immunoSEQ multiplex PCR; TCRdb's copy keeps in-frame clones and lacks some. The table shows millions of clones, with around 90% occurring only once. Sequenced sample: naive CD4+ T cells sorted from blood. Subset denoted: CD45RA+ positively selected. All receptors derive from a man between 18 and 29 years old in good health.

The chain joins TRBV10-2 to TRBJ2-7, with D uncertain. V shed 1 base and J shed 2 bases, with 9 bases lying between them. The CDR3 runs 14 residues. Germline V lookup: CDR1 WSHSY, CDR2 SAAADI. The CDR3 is CASSELGLTYEQYF. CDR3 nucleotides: TGCGCCAGCAGTGAGTTGGGCTTAACCTACGAGCAGTACTTC.

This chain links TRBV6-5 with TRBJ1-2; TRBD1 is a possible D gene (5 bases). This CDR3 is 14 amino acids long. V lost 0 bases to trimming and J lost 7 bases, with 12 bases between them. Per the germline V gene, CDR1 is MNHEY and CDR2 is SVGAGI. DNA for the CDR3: TGTGCCAGCAGTTACTCGAGGCAGGGCTTTGGCTACACCTTC. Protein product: CASSYSRQGFGYTF.